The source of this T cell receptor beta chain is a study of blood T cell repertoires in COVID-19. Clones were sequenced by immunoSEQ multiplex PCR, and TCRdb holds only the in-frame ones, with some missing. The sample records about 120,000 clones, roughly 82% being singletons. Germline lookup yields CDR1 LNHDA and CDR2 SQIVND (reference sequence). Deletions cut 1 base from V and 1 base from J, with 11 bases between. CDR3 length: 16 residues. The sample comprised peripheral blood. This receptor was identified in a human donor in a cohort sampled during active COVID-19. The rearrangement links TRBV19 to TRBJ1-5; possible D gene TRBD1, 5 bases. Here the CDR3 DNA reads TGTGCCAGTAGTATAGCTGGGGGAGGCAGCAATCAGCCCCAGCATTTT. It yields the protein CASSIAGGGSNQPQHF. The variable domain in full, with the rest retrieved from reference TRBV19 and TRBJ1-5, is DGGITQSPKYLFRKEGQNVTLSCEQNLNHDAMYWYRQDPGQGLRLIYYSQIVNDFQKGDIAEGYSVSREKKESFPLTVTSAQKNPTAFYLCASSIAGGGSNQPQHFGDGTRLSIL.